The 25 T cell receptor beta chains given below trace back to one sample, sequenced in a study of human CD8 memory T cell subsets. Libraries of TCR beta chains were produced by 5' RACE (UMI-labeled). TCRdb re-called the 5' RACE reads; every CDR3 protein appears as one record, without DNA. Recorded for this sample: around 11,000 distinct CDR3 sequences. The material sequenced was CD8+ T cells from PBMCs. Receptors originate from a human donor in good health.

The rearrangement joins TRBV30 to TRBJ2-7; TCRdb's assignment of TRBD1 cannot be checked, as there is no DNA. From germline, CDR1 is GTSNPN and CDR2 SVGIG (reference sequence). The CDR3 has 13 residues. The CDR3 sequence is CAWSVPGSYEQYF.

The rearrangement uses TRBV7-9 and TRBJ2-1. This CDR3 is 13 amino acids long. In germline, CDR1 is SEHNR, CDR2 FQNEAQ (reference sequence). The CDR3 loop is CASSLTPNNEQFF.

The rearrangement joins TRBV7-6 to TRBJ1-5; no DNA is available, so the TRBD1 call from TCRdb remains unchecked. Germline CDR1 reads SGHVS; CDR2 reads FNYEAQ. This CDR3 comprises 13 residues. Here the CDR3 reads CASSPRLNQPQHF.

The CDR3 sequence is CASSSGIGELFF. V gene TRBV27 combines with J gene TRBJ2-2. CDR1 MNHEY and CDR2 SMNVEV come from the germline V gene (reference sequence). There are 12 residues in the CDR3.

This clonotype is medium-sized (0.01 to 0.1%) by frequency. The CDR3 sequence: CASIRGDAKNIQYF. The chain joins TRBV12-3 or TRBV12-4 to TRBJ2-4; no DNA is available, so the TRBD1 call from TCRdb remains unchecked. This CDR3 is 14 amino acids long.

The chain couples TRBV5-4 to TRBJ2-7. Germline V gene sequence: CDR1 SGHNT, CDR2 YYREEE (reference sequence). There are 13 residues in the CDR3. This chain's CDR3 is CASSLKGSYEQYF.

This clonotype ranks as medium-sized in terms of frequency. This chain links TRBV29-1 with TRBJ2-5; the D call of TRBD2 rests on TCRdb alone, since no DNA is present to check it. Germline V lookup: CDR1 SQVTM, CDR2 ANQGSEA. The length of the CDR3 is 14 residues. CDR3 residues: CSVEDPGATETQYF.

Its frequency marks this clonotype as medium-sized. This CDR3 is CASSFAGETDTQYF. This rearrangement joins TRBV28 to TRBJ2-3; the D call of TRBD2 rests on TCRdb alone, since no DNA is present to check it. Germline loops: CDR1 MDHEN, CDR2 SYDVKM. The CDR3 is 14 amino acids.

Judged by frequency, this clonotype is medium-sized. This chain uses TRBV5-1 with TRBJ1-1; the D call from TCRdb, TRBD1, cannot be confirmed without DNA. CDR1 SGHRS and CDR2 YFSETQ come from the germline V gene. This CDR3 spans 15 amino acids. The CDR3: CASSLRQGSDPEAFF.

The chain combines TRBV14 with TRBJ2-2; the D call of TRBD2 rests on TCRdb alone, since no DNA is present to check it. The length of the CDR3 is 15 residues. Germline-derived CDR1 and CDR2 are SGHDN and FVKESK. This CDR3 reads CASSSPAGITGELFF.

This clonotype counts as medium-sized by frequency. The chain combines TRBV7-9 with TRBJ2-1; as DNA is missing, the TRBD1 call by TCRdb cannot be tested. Germline V CDR1 and CDR2: SEHNR, FQNEAQ (reference sequence). The CDR3 contains 13 residues. The CDR3 spells CASSFEGANEQFF.

The chain combines TRBV27 with TRBJ2-1. There are 13 residues in the CDR3. The germline V gene encodes CDR1 MNHEY and CDR2 SMNVEV (reference sequence). The chain's CDR3 is CASSYRAYNEQFF.

The CDR3 loop is CASSLAGDGYTF. The J gene is TRBJ1-2, the V gene TRBV28; the TCRdb call, TRBD1, lacks DNA for checking. Germline CDR1 and CDR2: MDHEN and SYDVKM. The CDR3 spans 12 residues.

The V gene is TRBV7-8, the J gene TRBJ1-5; TCRdb lists TRBD1, though no DNA is available to test this call. The V gene's germline CDR1 is SGHVS and CDR2 FQNEAQ. The CDR3 spans 13 residues. Here the CDR3 reads CASSGTDNQPQHF.

Judged by frequency, this clonotype is medium-sized (0.01 to 0.1%). The rearrangement links TRBV19 to TRBJ1-2; TCRdb's D call, TRBD1, is unchecked because there is no DNA. Germline V CDR1 and CDR2: LNHDA, SQIVND (reference sequence). The CDR3 is 13 amino acids. The CDR3 here is CASSPRQGGGYTF.

This chain's CDR3 is CASSLGGAHTF. The J gene is TRBJ1-2, the V gene TRBV28. This CDR3 contains 11 residues. CDR1 MDHEN and CDR2 SYDVKM come from the germline V gene.

This chain connects TRBV10-3 to TRBJ2-3; there is no DNA to check the TCRdb D call of TRBD2. This CDR3 contains 16 residues. CDR1 and CDR2 (germline): ENHRY, SYGVKD. CDR3 region: CAISVGQLGYTDTQYF.

Here the CDR3 reads CASSPERLTGGDEQFF. The genes are TRBV3-1 and TRBJ2-1; lacking DNA, the TRBD1 call made by TCRdb goes unchecked. Per germline, CDR1 LGHDT and CDR2 YNNKEL (reference sequence). CDR3 length: 16 amino acids.

J is TRBJ2-2 and V is TRBV7-9; TCRdb picks TRBD2, but there is no DNA to check that call. The CDR3 contains 16 residues. Germline values: CDR1 SEHNR, CDR2 FQNEAQ (reference sequence). Here the CDR3 reads CASSLPVGDHTGELFF.

V is TRBV4-2 and J is TRBJ2-7. Germline loops: CDR1 LGHNA, CDR2 YNFKEQ. The CDR3 spans 13 residues. The CDR3 is CASSLQFDYEQYF.

The chain couples TRBV20-1 to TRBJ2-7. From germline, CDR1 is DFQATT and CDR2 SNEGSKA (reference sequence). The CDR3 totals 13 residues. CDR3 protein: CSAIALSSYEQYF.

This sequence joins TRBV28 and TRBJ2-5. The CDR3 length is 14 residues. The germline V gene encodes CDR1 MDHEN and CDR2 SYDVKM. CDR3 region: CASTIRQYQETQYF.

The gene calls are TRBV13 and TRBJ2-5; the TCRdb D gene call, TRBD2, has no DNA to confirm it. Germline values: CDR1 PRHDT, CDR2 FYEKMQ (reference sequence). The CDR3 has 15 residues. The CDR3 sequence: CASSPRTSGVETQYF.

This chain joins TRBV19 and TRBJ2-5; TCRdb proposes TRBD1, but this gene call is untestable without DNA. The CDR3 covers 14 residues. The germline CDR1 and CDR2 sequences are LNHDA and SQIVND (reference sequence). CDR3 sequence: CASSPRTRQETQYF.

This sequence joins TRBV11-3 and TRBJ2-5; the TCRdb D gene call, TRBD1, has no DNA to confirm it. The CDR3 length is 15 residues. Germline CDR1 reads SGHNT; CDR2 reads YENEEA. The CDR3 region is CASSSYDRVEETQYF.